A selection of T cell receptor beta chains follows, all from one sample in a study of Ad26.COV2.S vaccination and SARS-CoV-2 variants. Repertoires were generated with immunoSEQ multiplex PCR, while TCRdb's copy carries only in-frame clones and drops some. The sample shows about 350,000 clones, more than 85% of them seen only once. Material: peripheral blood, obtained in a trial of Ad26.COV2.S vaccine versus placebo. The receptors come from a person aged 18-65 years who received the Ad26.COV2.S COVID-19 vaccine or a placebo. CDR3s include the opening cysteine and the closing phenylalanine or tryptophan. Fields, in order: V gene, D gene, J gene, clone size, CDR3 protein, CDR3 DNA. The D gene is left open where the match is weak. Part of the rows lack a size; the others show once, few, many or a class for expanded clones.

TRBV3-1/TRBV3-2,.,TRBJ1-2,.,CASSQAAARNYGYTF,TGTGCCAGCAGCCAAGCGGCGGCCAGAAACTATGGCTACACCTTC
TRBV5-1,.,TRBJ2-1,.,CASSYGSLYSDEQFF,TGCGCCAGCAGCTATGGGTCCCTCTACTCGGATGAGCAGTTCTTC
TRBV11-3,.,TRBJ2-7,.,CASSSQGSEQYF,TGTGCCAGCAGCTCCCAGGGAAGCGAGCAGTACTTC
TRBV20-1,.,TRBJ2-1,.,CSASEGYNEQFF,TGCAGTGCCAGTGAGGGTTACAATGAGCAGTTCTTC
TRBV29-1,TRBD1,TRBJ1-2,once,CSAGQANYGYTF,TGCAGCGCCGGACAGGCTAACTATGGCTACACCTTC
TRBV6-5,.,TRBJ1-6,.,CASSYSRTGGLRTLHF,TGTGCCAGCAGTTACTCGAGGACCGGGGGTTTGAGGACCCTCCACTTT
TRBV6-1,.,TRBJ1-1,.,CASSEAGTDTEAFF,TGTGCCAGCAGTGAAGCAGGCACAGACACTGAAGCTTTCTTT
TRBV27,TRBD1,TRBJ2-7,.,CATRQGASYEQYF,TGTGCCACCAGACAGGGGGCCTCCTACGAGCAGTACTTC
TRBV9,.,TRBJ1-2,.,CASSRDRDGYTF,TGTGCCAGCAGCAGAGACAGAGATGGCTACACCTTC
TRBV19,.,TRBJ1-5,.,CASGQEQSNQPQHF,TGTGCTAGTGGGCAGGAACAAAGCAATCAGCCCCAGCATTTT
TRBV7-2,TRBD1,TRBJ2-7,.,CASSYPGQTTYEQYF,TGTGCCAGCAGTTATCCGGGACAGACCACCTACGAGCAGTACTTC
TRBV2,.,TRBJ1-1,.,CASSEQGYGTEAFF,TGTGCCAGCAGTGAACAGGGATACGGCACTGAAGCTTTCTTT
TRBV11-2,.,TRBJ2-7,.,CASSLTGTSYEQYF,TGTGCCAGCAGCCTAACCGGGACTTCATACGAGCAGTACTTC
TRBV27,.,TRBJ1-4,.,CASSFGRTNEKLFF,TGTGCCAGCAGTTTTGGCCGGACTAATGAAAAACTGTTTTTT
TRBV4-1,TRBD1,TRBJ2-7,.,CASSQDTTGGSYEQYF,TGCGCCAGCAGCCAAGATACAACAGGGGGCTCCTACGAGCAGTACTTC
TRBV7-9,.,TRBJ2-7,few,CASSGDLNEQYF,TGTGCCAGCAGCGGCGACCTGAACGAGCAGTACTTC
TRBV6-2/TRBV6-3,.,TRBJ1-5,.,CASSPGLINQPQHF,TGTGCCAGCAGCCCTGGACTCATCAATCAGCCCCAGCATTTT
TRBV19,.,TRBJ1-3,.,CASSSLNRDKLSGNTIYF,TGTGCCAGTAGCTCTCTGAACCGGGACAAACTCTCTGGAAACACCATATATTTT
TRBV28,TRBD1,TRBJ1-2,once,CASSPGGKNYGYTF,TGTGCCAGCAGTCCAGGGGGAAAGAACTATGGCTACACCTTC
TRBV3-1/TRBV3-2,.,TRBJ1-1,.,CASSRGTSPEAFF,TGTGCCAGCAGCCGCGGGACTTCCCCTGAAGCTTTCTTT
TRBV4-1,.,TRBJ2-1,.,CASSQAGVTYNEQFF,TGCGCCAGCAGCCAAGCTGGCGTAACCTACAATGAGCAGTTCTTC
TRBV27,TRBD1,TRBJ1-6,.,CASSLRDSDSPLHF,TGTGCCAGCAGTCTCCGGGACAGTGATTCACCCCTCCACTTT
TRBV5-6,TRBD1,TRBJ2-7,.,CASSPRVRGHSEQYF,TGTGCCAGCAGCCCGCGGGTAAGGGGGCACAGCGAGCAGTACTTC
TRBV2,TRBD1,TRBJ2-1,.,CASSFLGGAGIYNEQFF,TGTGCCAGCAGTTTTCTAGGGGGCGCAGGAATTTACAATGAGCAGTTCTTC
TRBV9,.,TRBJ1-2,.,CASSVSTTWSEGYTF,TGTGCCAGCAGCGTTTCCACGACGTGGTCGGAAGGTTACACCTTC
TRBV4-1,TRBD2,TRBJ2-7,.,CASSQGTSGRGYEQYF,TGCGCCAGCAGCCAAGGGACTAGCGGGAGGGGCTACGAGCAGTACTTC
TRBV3-1/TRBV3-2,.,TRBJ1-4,.,CASSPLMGSEKLFF,TGTGCCAGCAGCCCACTTATGGGCTCAGAAAAACTGTTTTTT
TRBV28,.,TRBJ1-1,.,CASSLIRGSNTEAFF,TGTGCCAGCAGTTTAATCAGGGGCTCGAACACTGAAGCTTTCTTT
TRBV15,.,TRBJ1-1,.,CATSRDRGGTEAFF,TGTGCCACCAGCAGAGATCGCGGGGGTACTGAAGCTTTCTTT
TRBV5-4,.,TRBJ2-1,.,CASSLVAGMNNEQFF,TGTGCCAGCAGCTTGGTTGCGGGGATGAACAATGAGCAGTTCTTC
TRBV7-2,.,TRBJ2-1,.,CASSLVPSSYNEQFF,TGTGCCAGCAGCTTAGTTCCCAGCTCCTACAATGAGCAGTTCTTC
TRBV28,.,TRBJ2-1,once,CASSIPTGTNEQFF,TGTGCCAGCAGTATTCCGACAGGCACCAATGAGCAGTTCTTC
TRBV27,TRBD1,TRBJ2-3,.,CASSFRTGPDTQYF,TGTGCCAGCAGTTTTAGGACAGGGCCTGATACGCAGTATTTT
TRBV28,.,TRBJ1-1,.,CASSFGYTEAFF,TGTGCCAGCAGTTTTGGGTACACTGAAGCTTTCTTT
TRBV19,TRBD2,TRBJ2-7,.,CASSIRSLAGVSSEQYF,TGTGCCAGTAGTATTAGGTCCCTAGCGGGAGTCTCCTCCGAGCAGTACTTC
TRBV5-1,TRBD2,TRBJ2-1,.,CASSRGLAGGPWYNEQFF,TGCGCCAGCAGCCGGGGACTAGCGGGGGGGCCGTGGTACAATGAGCAGTTCTTC
TRBV19,TRBD1,TRBJ1-1,.,CASSTGQGLGTEAFF,TGTGCCAGTAGTACCGGACAGGGTTTAGGGACTGAAGCTTTCTTT
TRBV19,TRBD2,TRBJ2-1,once,CASSIVGLAGGLNNEQFF,TGTGCCAGTAGTATAGTTGGACTAGCGGGGGGACTAAACAATGAGCAGTTCTTC
TRBV7-2,.,TRBJ1-2,once,CASSPTGGFYGYTF,TGTGCCAGCAGCCCAACGGGCGGTTTCTATGGCTACACCTTC
TRBV6-5,.,TRBJ1-1,.,CASSVTMNTEAFF,TGTGCCAGCAGCGTCACAATGAACACTGAAGCTTTCTTT